Following are 29 T cell receptor beta chains from one sample sequenced in a study of blood T cell repertoires in COVID-19. Sequenced by immunoSEQ multiplex PCR; TCRdb stores in-frame clones only, minus some. The data hold just over 250,000 clones, with roughly nine tenths observed a single time. Specimen: peripheral blood. These receptors were taken from a man aged 35 to 55 who had recovered from COVID-19.

The chain has TRBV6-5 and TRBJ1-1, with D possibly TRBD1 on 6 matching bases. In germline, CDR1 is MNHEY, CDR2 SVGAGI. CDR3 size: 14 residues. Trimming pared 5 bases from V and 0 bases from J, leaving 10 bases between. The CDR3 sequence: CASSRQVMNTEAFF. The CDR3 region has the DNA TGTGCCAGCAGTCGACAGGTTATGAACACTGAAGCTTTCTTT.

The rearrangement links TRBV12-5 to TRBJ2-1, with TRBD2 matching 10 bases. There are 16 residues in the CDR3. The J segment lost 4 bases and the V segment lost 4 bases, leaving 7 bases of the junction unmatched. CDR1 and CDR2 (germline): LGHNT, FRNRAP. As DNA, the CDR3 is TGTGCTAGTGGTTCCCCCGGGACTAGCGCTTACAATGAGCAGTTCTTC. Translated, it gives CASGSPGTSAYNEQFF.

The rearrangement links TRBV4-3 to TRBJ2-3; D remains unclear. Looked up from germline, CDR1 is LGHNA and CDR2 is YSLEER. This CDR3 is built from 15 residues. V was shortened by 1 base and J by 5 bases, with 13 bases between the two germline ends. The chain's CDR3 is CASSQVWRFGDTQYF. CDR3 coding DNA: TGCGCCAGCAGCCAAGTCTGGAGATTCGGAGATACGCAGTATTTT.

This chain connects TRBV7-8 to TRBJ2-1; 8 nucleotides agree with TRBD2. Germline CDR1 is SGHVS and CDR2 is FQNEAQ. V lost 4 bases to trimming and J lost 2 bases; unmatched junction nucleotides: 7. The CDR3 totals 16 residues. CDR3 DNA sequence: TGTGCCAGCAGCTCGACTAGCGCCGAGCCCTACAATGAGCAGTTCTTC. This sequence encodes CASSSTSAEPYNEQFF.

The chain couples TRBV6-5 to TRBJ2-5; 8 bases match TRBD2. This CDR3 is 16 amino acids long. Trimming cost V 2 bases and J 2 bases; bases outside gene matches: 7. CDR1 and CDR2 (germline): MNHEY, SVGAGI. CDR3 nucleotide sequence: TGTGCCAGCAGTTACGGGGCGGGGGGCCGTCAAGAGACCCAGTACTTC. It specifies CASSYGAGGRQETQYF.

The chain carries TRBV7-9 and TRBJ2-7, with TRBD1 matching 7 bases. With 1 base clipped from V and 5 bases from J, the junction kept 20 bases outside the gene matches. There are 19 residues in the CDR3. Germline V CDR1 and CDR2: SEHNR, FQNEAQ (reference sequence). The CDR3, as DNA: TGTGCCAGCAGCTTAGGAGTGATGAGACAGGGCAAATTTGTCCACGAGCAGTACTTC. This codes for CASSLGVMRQGKFVHEQYF. The whole variable domain, filled in from reference TRBV7-9 and TRBJ2-7, reads DTGVSQNPRHKITKRGQNVTFRCDPISEHNRLYWYRQTLGQGPEFLTYFQNEAQLEKSRLLSDRFSAERPKGSFSTLEIQRTEQGDSAMYLCASSLGVMRQGKFVHEQYFGPGTRLTVT.

The genes are TRBV15 and TRBJ1-5, with D possibly TRBD1 on 6 matching bases. The germline gives CDR1 LNHNV, CDR2 YYDKDF (reference sequence). The ends were cut back, 6 bases at V and 1 base at J, with 28 bases in the middle. The CDR3 covers 20 residues. The CDR3 bases are TGTGCCACCAGTCAGATGGGGGGGCGCGGATCACGATGGAGCAATCAGCCCCAGCATTTT. This sequence encodes CATSQMGGRGSRWSNQPQHF.

The genes are TRBV3-1 (or the pseudogene TRBV3-2) and TRBJ2-1; D is uncertain. The germline V gene encodes CDR1 LGHDT and CDR2 YNNKEL (reference sequence). The CDR3 runs to 15 residues. V was shortened by 2 bases and J by 5 bases, with 13 bases between the two germline ends. CDR3 sequence: CASSQRVSRDNEQFF. The CDR3 nucleotides read TGTGCCAGCAGCCAACGGGTTAGCAGAGACAATGAGCAGTTCTTC.

This clone has at least ten counts. The chain couples TRBV2 to TRBJ1-4; 7 nucleotides agree with TRBD1. In germline, CDR1 is SNHLY, CDR2 FYNNEI. V was pared by 7 bases and J by 6 bases, with 14 bases of the junction left unmatched. The CDR3 extends over 16 amino acids. CDR3 DNA sequence: TGTGCCAGCAACCCCGAGGGGGACAGTGGGGATGAAAAACTGTTTTTT. It specifies CASNPEGDSGDEKLFF.

This chain links TRBV19 with TRBJ1-2; a weak D match, TRBD1 (6 bases). With 8 bases removed from V and 4 bases from J, the gap between germline ends came to 11 bases. The CDR3 length is 12 residues. Germline V lookup: CDR1 LNHDA, CDR2 SQIVND (reference sequence). The CDR3 DNA is TGTGCCAGTGAACAGGGTCCCTATGGCTACACCTTC. Translation gives CASEQGPYGYTF.

This clone was recorded a few times. The gene calls are TRBV7-9 and TRBJ1-5; D not certain. Trimming removed 1 base at V and 6 bases at J, with 4 bases between. Germline lookup yields CDR1 SEHNR and CDR2 FQNEAQ (reference sequence). This CDR3 region has 12 residues. CDR3 sequence (DNA): TGTGCCAGCAGCTTAGGTAGTCAGCCCCAGCATTTT. Residues: CASSLGSQPQHF. Filled out from reference TRBV7-9 and TRBJ1-5, the complete variable domain reads DTGVSQNPRHKITKRGQNVTFRCDPISEHNRLYWYRQTLGQGPEFLTYFQNEAQLEKSRLLSDRFSAERPKGSFSTLEIQRTEQGDSAMYLCASSLGSQPQHFGDGTRLSIL.

The rearrangement uses TRBV6-4 and TRBJ2-7; the match to TRBD2 covers 7 bases. Per the germline V gene, CDR1 is MRHNA and CDR2 is SNTAGT. This CDR3 has 15 residues. V was clipped by 4 bases and J by 0 bases; unmatched bases: 6. Written as DNA, the CDR3 is TGTGCCAGCAGTGCCGCTAGCGGTAGCTCCTACGAGCAGTACTTC. It translates to CASSAASGSSYEQYF.

CDR3 sequence reads: CASSSTDRRHEQYF. The DNA for the CDR3 is TGTGCCAGCAGCTCCACGGACAGGCGGCACGAGCAGTACTTC. The chain carries TRBV7-2 and TRBJ2-7; 7 positions agree with TRBD1. This CDR3 has 14 residues. CDR1 and CDR2 from the germline V gene are SGHTA and FQGNSA. J lost 5 bases, V lost 4 bases, and 8 bases had no gene match.

The chain has TRBV15 and TRBJ1-2; TRBD1 agrees at 8 bases. This CDR3 contains 16 residues. J was trimmed by 2 bases and V by 2 bases; bases with no gene match: 7. Looked up from germline, CDR1 is LNHNV and CDR2 is YYDKDF (reference sequence). In DNA, the CDR3 is TGTGCCACCAGCAGATTCCGTACAGGGGGGAACTATGGCTACACCTTC. Encoded protein: CATSRFRTGGNYGYTF.

This clone was found many times. This chain joins TRBV7-2 and TRBJ2-3, with 8 bases lining up with TRBD2. This CDR3 contains 15 residues. The ends lost 5 bases at V and 7 bases at J; junction bases unmatched: 11. Germline V CDR1 and CDR2: SGHTA, FQGNSA. The CDR3, as DNA: TGTGCCAGCAGCACCGGGGGGGGATGGCGCTATACGCAGTATTTT. This encodes CASSTGGGWRYTQYF.

This clone was counted only a few times. CDR3 coding DNA: TGCAGCGTTGGAGCCGTGGTTGTTAACACTGAAGCTTTCTTT. This codes for CSVGAVVVNTEAFF. The chain couples TRBV29-1 to TRBJ1-1, with unresolved D. The CDR3 consists of 14 residues. Trimming left V 4 bases short and J 2 bases short, with 14 bases between. Germline V gene lookup returns CDR1 SQVTM and CDR2 ANQGSEA.

The chain carries TRBV10-3 and TRBJ1-5; TRBD1 might be the D (5 bases). Trimming pared 3 bases from V and 0 bases from J, leaving 12 bases between. The CDR3 loop spans 16 amino acids. Per the germline V gene, CDR1 is ENHRY and CDR2 is SYGVKD. The CDR3 nucleotides read TGTGCCATCAGTGACGGGACGCGGGATAGCAATCAGCCCCAGCATTTT. Its translation: CAISDGTRDSNQPQHF.

The gene calls are TRBV5-4 and TRBJ2-7, with TRBD1 identical over 8 bases. Trimming took 2 bases from V and 2 from J; bases not matched to a gene: 15. Germline V CDR1 and CDR2: SGHNT, YYREEE (reference sequence). The CDR3 spans 18 residues. This CDR3 reads CASSFNQYRDRSAYEQYF. The CDR3 nucleotides read TGTGCCAGCAGCTTCAACCAATACCGGGACAGGAGCGCCTACGAGCAGTACTTC.

The chain combines TRBV4-2 with TRBJ2-1; possible D gene TRBD2, 6 bases. The CDR3 totals 21 residues. Germline V lookup: CDR1 LGHNA, CDR2 YNFKEQ. Trimming removed 0 bases from V and 0 bases from J, with 24 bases in between. DNA of the CDR3: TGTGCCAGCAGCCAAGAAAAATTTGGGGACTTACTCCCGAGCTCCTACAATGAGCAGTTCTTC. This sequence encodes CASSQEKFGDLLPSSYNEQFF.

The chain joins TRBV5-1 to TRBJ2-3; 8 bases line up with TRBD2. Germline CDR1 is SGHRS and CDR2 is YFSETQ. CDR3 length: 14 amino acids. V shed 7 bases, J shed 2 bases, and the junction held 6 bases outside the gene matches. CDR3 sequence: CASVKAGATDTQYF. In DNA form, the CDR3 reads TGCGCCAGCGTTAAAGCGGGGGCCACAGATACGCAGTATTTT.

The genes are TRBV10-3 and TRBJ2-3, with TRBD1 identical over 7 bases. The V gene's germline CDR1 is ENHRY and CDR2 SYGVKD. J lost 1 base, V lost 10 bases, and 2 bases had no gene match. The CDR3 contains 12 residues. DNA for the CDR3: TGTGCCAGTGGACAGGGCACAGATACGCAGTATTTT. As protein: CASGQGTDTQYF.

This chain joins TRBV29-1 and TRBJ2-1; D might be TRBD1 (6 bases). There are 15 residues in the CDR3. The V end was cut by 7 bases, the J end by 1 base, with 17 bases between. CDR1 is SQVTM, CDR2 ANQGSEA, per germline. Written as DNA, the CDR3 is TGCAGCGCTAGACAGGAGATAATGTCCTACAATGAGCAGTTCTTC. Translated, it gives CSARQEIMSYNEQFF.

The chain recombines TRBV7-3 with TRBJ2-3; TRBD2 matches at 9 bases. Trimming took 6 bases from V and 4 from J; bases not matched to a gene: 8. This CDR3 is 15 amino acids long. Germline loops: CDR1 SGHTA, CDR2 FQGTGA. The chain's CDR3 is CASSPSGRRPDTQYF. The CDR3 DNA sequence: TGTGCCAGCAGTCCAAGCGGGAGGAGACCAGATACGCAGTATTTT. The variable domain in full, with the rest retrieved from reference TRBV7-3 and TRBJ2-3, is GAGVSQTPSNKVTEKGKYVELRCDPISGHTALYWYRQSLGQGPEFLIYFQGTGAADDSGLPNDRFFAVRPEGSVSTLKIQRTERGDSAVYLCASSPSGRRPDTQYFGPGTRLTVL.

V is TRBV9 and J is TRBJ2-3; tentative D call: TRBD2 (6 bases). This CDR3 is 15 amino acids long. Germline assignment: CDR1 SGDLS and CDR2 YYNGEE. V was shortened by 4 bases and J by 2 bases, with 14 bases between the two germline ends. CDR3 residues: CASSPGPGDTDTQYF. The CDR3 nucleotides read TGTGCCAGCAGCCCCGGGCCGGGGGACACAGATACGCAGTATTTT.

This chain links TRBV15 with TRBJ2-1; TRBD1 agrees at 8 bases. The V gene's germline CDR1 is LNHNV and CDR2 YYDKDF (reference sequence). The length of the CDR3 is 16 residues. The J segment lost 5 bases and the V segment lost 5 bases, leaving 11 bases of the junction unmatched. The CDR3 bases are TGTGCCACCAGCTTCGGGAGCAGGGGGCGCCACAATGAGCAGTTCTTC. This translates into CATSFGSRGRHNEQFF.

The genes are TRBV9 and TRBJ1-1, with 7 positions matching TRBD1. Germline CDR1 reads SGDLS; CDR2 reads YYNGEE. This CDR3 region has 16 residues. J was trimmed by 0 bases and V by 4 bases; bases with no gene match: 9. The CDR3 bases are TGTGCCAGCAGCTCCACCAAGGGGGCAGTGAACACTGAAGCTTTCTTT. It encodes CASSSTKGAVNTEAFF.

The genes are TRBV4-3 and TRBJ1-2, with 8 nucleotides matching TRBD1. Losses at the gene ends were 0 bases for V and 6 bases for J; bases not matched to a gene: 9. The length of the CDR3 is 16 residues. Germline CDR1 reads LGHNA; CDR2 reads YSLEER. The CDR3 nucleotides are TGCGCCAGCAGCCAAGAGGGGTACAGGGGGGAGAATGGCTACACCTTC. Translating it yields CASSQEGYRGENGYTF.

V and J are TRBV5-6 and TRBJ2-3, with TRBD2 identical over 13 bases. CDR1 SGHDT and CDR2 YYEEEE come from the germline V gene. V was pared by 3 bases and J by 3 bases, with 7 bases of the junction left unmatched. There are 17 residues in the CDR3. This chain's CDR3 is CASSSGPGLAGTDTQYF. As DNA, the CDR3 is TGTGCCAGCAGCTCGGGGCCGGGACTAGCGGGAACAGATACGCAGTATTTT.

The chain recombines TRBV5-1 with TRBJ2-1, with 11 bases lining up with TRBD2. This CDR3 contains 15 residues. Trimming took 3 bases from V and 6 from J; bases not matched to a gene: 5. Germline V gene sequence: CDR1 SGHRS, CDR2 YFSETQ. The CDR3 DNA follows: TGCGCCAGCAGCTCCCTAGCGGGAGGCCTCAATGAGCAGTTCTTC. Its protein product is CASSSLAGGLNEQFF. Together with reference TRBV5-1 and TRBJ2-1, the CDR3 gives the full variable domain: KAGVTQTPRYLIKTRGQQVTLSCSPISGHRSVSWYQQTPGQGLQFLFEYFSETQRNKGNFPGRFSGRQFSNSRSEMNVSTLELGDSALYLCASSSLAGGLNEQFFGPGTRLTVL.